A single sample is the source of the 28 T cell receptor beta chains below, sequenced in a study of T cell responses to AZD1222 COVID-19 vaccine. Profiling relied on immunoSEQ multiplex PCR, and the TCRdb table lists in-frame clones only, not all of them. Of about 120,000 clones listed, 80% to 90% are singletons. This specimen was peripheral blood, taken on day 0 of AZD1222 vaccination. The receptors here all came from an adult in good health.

CDR3: CASSWTAQETQYF. The CDR3 DNA reads TGTGCCAGCTCATGGACAGCTCAAGAGACCCAGTACTTC. The V gene is TRBV18, the J gene TRBJ2-5; tentative D call: TRBD1 (6 bases). V dropped 5 bases and J dropped 2 bases, with 9 bases sitting between them. Germline loops: CDR1 KGHSH, CDR2 LQKENI. The CDR3 has 13 residues.

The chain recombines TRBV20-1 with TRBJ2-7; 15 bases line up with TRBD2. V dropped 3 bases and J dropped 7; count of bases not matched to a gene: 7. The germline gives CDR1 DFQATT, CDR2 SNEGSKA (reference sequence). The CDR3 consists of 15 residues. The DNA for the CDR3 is TGCAGTGCTAGTTCCGGACTAGCGGGAGGGAGGGAGCAGTACTTC. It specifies CSASSGLAGGREQYF.

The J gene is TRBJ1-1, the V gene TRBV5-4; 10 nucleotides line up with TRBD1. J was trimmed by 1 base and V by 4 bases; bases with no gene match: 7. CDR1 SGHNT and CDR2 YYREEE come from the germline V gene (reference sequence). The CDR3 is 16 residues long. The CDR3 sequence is CASSLGTGVGNTEAFF. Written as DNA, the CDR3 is TGTGCCAGCAGCCTGGGGACAGGGGTTGGGAACACTGAAGCTTTCTTT.

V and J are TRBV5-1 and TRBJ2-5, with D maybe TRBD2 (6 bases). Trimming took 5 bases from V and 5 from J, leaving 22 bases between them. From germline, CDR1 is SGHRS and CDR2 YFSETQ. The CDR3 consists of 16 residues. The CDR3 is CASSFGSSGRWETQYF. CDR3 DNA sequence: TGCGCCAGCAGTTTTGGGTCGTCAGGGAGGTGGGAGACCCAGTACTTC.

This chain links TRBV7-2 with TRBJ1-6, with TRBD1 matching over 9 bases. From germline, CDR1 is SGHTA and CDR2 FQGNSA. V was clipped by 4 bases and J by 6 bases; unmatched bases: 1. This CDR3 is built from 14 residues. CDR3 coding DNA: TGTGCCAGCAGCTCGACAGGGGGTAATTCACCCCTCCACTTT. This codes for CASSSTGGNSPLHF.

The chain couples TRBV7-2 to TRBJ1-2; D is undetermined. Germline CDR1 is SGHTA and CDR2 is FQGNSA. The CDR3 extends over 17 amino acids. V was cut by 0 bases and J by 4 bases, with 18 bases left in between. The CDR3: CASSLALQAARLYGYTF. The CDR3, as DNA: TGTGCCAGCAGCTTAGCGCTTCAAGCGGCCCGACTCTATGGCTACACCTTC.

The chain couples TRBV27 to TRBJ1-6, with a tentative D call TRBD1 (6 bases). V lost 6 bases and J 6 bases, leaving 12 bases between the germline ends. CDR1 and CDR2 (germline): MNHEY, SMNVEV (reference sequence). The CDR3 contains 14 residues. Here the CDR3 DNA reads TGTGCCAGCAGGCTCGGACAGTTTAATTCACCCCTCCACTTT. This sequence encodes CASRLGQFNSPLHF.

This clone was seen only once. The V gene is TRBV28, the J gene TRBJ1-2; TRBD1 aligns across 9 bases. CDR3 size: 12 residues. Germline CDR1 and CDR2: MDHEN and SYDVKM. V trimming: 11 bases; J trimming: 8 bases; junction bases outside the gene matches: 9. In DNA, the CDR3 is TGTGCCTGCTGGGACAGGGAGGGAGGCTACACCTTC. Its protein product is CACWDREGGYTF.

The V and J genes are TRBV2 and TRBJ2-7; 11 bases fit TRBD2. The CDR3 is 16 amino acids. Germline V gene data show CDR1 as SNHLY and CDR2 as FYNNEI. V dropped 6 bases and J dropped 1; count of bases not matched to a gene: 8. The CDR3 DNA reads TGTGCCAGCAGCGTCATTAGCGGGAGGGGGTCCTACGAGCAGTACTTC. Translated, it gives CASSVISGRGSYEQYF. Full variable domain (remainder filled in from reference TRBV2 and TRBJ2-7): EPEVTQTPSHQVTQMGQEVILRCVPISNHLYFYWYRQILGQKVEFLVSFYNNEISEKSEIFDDQFSVERPDGSNFTLKIRSTKLEDSAMYFCASSVISGRGSYEQYFGPGTRLTVT.

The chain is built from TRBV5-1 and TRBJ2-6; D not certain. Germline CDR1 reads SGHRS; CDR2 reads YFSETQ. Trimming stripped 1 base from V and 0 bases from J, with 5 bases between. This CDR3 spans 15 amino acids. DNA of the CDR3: TGCGCCAGCAGCTTGACGGGCTCTGGGGCCAACGTCCTGACTTTC. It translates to CASSLTGSGANVLTF. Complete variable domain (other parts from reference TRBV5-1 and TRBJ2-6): KAGVTQTPRYLIKTRGQQVTLSCSPISGHRSVSWYQQTPGQGLQFLFEYFSETQRNKGNFPGRFSGRQFSNSRSEMNVSTLELGDSALYLCASSLTGSGANVLTFGAGSRLTVL.

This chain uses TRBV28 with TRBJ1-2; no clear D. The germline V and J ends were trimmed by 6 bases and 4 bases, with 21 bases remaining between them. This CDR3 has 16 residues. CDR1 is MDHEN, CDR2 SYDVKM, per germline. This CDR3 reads CASRLDQRARIYGYTF. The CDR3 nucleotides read TGTGCCAGCAGATTAGACCAGAGGGCGCGTATCTATGGCTACACCTTC.

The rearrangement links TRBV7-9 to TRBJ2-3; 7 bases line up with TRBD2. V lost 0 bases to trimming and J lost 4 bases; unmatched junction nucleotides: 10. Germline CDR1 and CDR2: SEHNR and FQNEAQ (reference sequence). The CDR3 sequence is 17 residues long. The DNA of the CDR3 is TGTGCCAGCAGCTTAGCGCGGGCTAGCGGAAGAGCAGATACGCAGTATTTT. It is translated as CASSLARASGRADTQYF.

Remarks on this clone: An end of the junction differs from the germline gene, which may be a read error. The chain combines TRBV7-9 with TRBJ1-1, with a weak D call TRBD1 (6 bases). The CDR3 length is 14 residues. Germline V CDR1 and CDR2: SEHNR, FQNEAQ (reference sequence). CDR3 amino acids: CASSLGGTITEAFF. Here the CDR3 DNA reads TGTGCCAGCAGTTTAGGGGGTACGATTACTGAAGCTTTCTTT. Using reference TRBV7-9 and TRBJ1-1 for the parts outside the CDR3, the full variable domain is DTGVSQNPRHKITKRGQNVTFRCDPISEHNRLYWYRQTLGQGPEFLTYFQNEAQLEKSRLLSDRFSAERPKGSFSTLEIQRTEQGDSAMYLCASSLGGTITEAFFGQGTRLTVV.

CDR3 protein: CASSLAGRAETQYF. The CDR3 DNA reads TGTGCCAGCAGCTTAGCGGGTCGGGCGGAGACCCAGTACTTC. The gene calls are TRBV7-2 and TRBJ2-5, with no clear D. This CDR3 region has 14 residues. V lost 0 bases to trimming and J lost 5 bases, with 10 bases between them. Germline CDR1 SGHTA, CDR2 FQGNSA.

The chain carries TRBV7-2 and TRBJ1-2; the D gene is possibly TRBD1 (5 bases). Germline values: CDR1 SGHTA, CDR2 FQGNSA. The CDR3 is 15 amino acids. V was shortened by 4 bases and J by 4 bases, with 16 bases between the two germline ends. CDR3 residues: CASSYIQVPGYGYTF. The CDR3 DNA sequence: TGTGCCAGCAGCTACATACAGGTCCCAGGCTATGGCTACACCTTC.

This CDR3 is CASGRDTGKGRGKLFF. The CDR3 DNA sequence: TGTGCCAGCGGCCGCGATACAGGGAAGGGGAGGGGAAAACTGTTTTTT. This sequence joins TRBV27 and TRBJ1-4; possibly TRBD1 for D (6 bases). Germline V gene data show CDR1 as MNHEY and CDR2 as SMNVEV (reference sequence). CDR3 size: 16 residues. Trimming removed 8 bases at V and 10 bases at J, with 26 bases between. Looking up the rest from reference TRBV27 and TRBJ1-4 gives the full variable domain: EAQVTQNPRYLITVTGKKLTVTCSQNMNHEYMSWYRQDPGLGLRQIYYSMNVEVTDKGDVPEGYKVSRKEKRNFPLILESPSPNQTSLYFCASGRDTGKGRGKLFFGSGTQLSVL.

The CDR3 loop reads CASSLSTWSHTGELFF. The CDR3 DNA reads as TGTGCCAGCAGCTTGAGTACGTGGTCCCACACCGGGGAGCTGTTTTTT. The chain links TRBV7-2 to TRBJ2-2, with unresolved D. V was pared by 3 bases and J by 3 bases, with 14 bases between. The length of the CDR3 is 16 residues. From germline, CDR1 is SGHTA and CDR2 FQGNSA.

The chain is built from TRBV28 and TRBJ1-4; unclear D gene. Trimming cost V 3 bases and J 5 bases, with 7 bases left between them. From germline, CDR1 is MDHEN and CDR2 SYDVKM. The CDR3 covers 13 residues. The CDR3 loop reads CASSLDGNEKLFF. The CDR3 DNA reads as TGTGCCAGCAGTTTGGACGGAAATGAAAAACTGTTTTTT. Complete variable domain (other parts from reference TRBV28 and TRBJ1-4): DVKVTQSSRYLVKRTGEKVFLECVQDMDHENMFWYRQDPGLGLRLIYFSYDVKMKEKGDIPEGYSVSREKKERFSLILESASTNQTSMYLCASSLDGNEKLFFGSGTQLSVL.

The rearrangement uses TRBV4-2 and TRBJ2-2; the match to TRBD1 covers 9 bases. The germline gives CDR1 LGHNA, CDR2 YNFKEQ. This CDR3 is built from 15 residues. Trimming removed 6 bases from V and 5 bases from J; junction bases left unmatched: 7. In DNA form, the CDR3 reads TGTGCCAGCAGTACGGGACAGGGTAGAACCGGGGAGCTGTTTTTT. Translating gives CASSTGQGRTGELFF.

In DNA, the CDR3 is TGTGCCAGCAGCTTGGGAAACTATGGCTACACCTTC. Its translation: CASSLGNYGYTF. The rearrangement uses TRBV7-9 and TRBJ1-2; D call uncertain. The CDR3 runs to 12 residues. The germline V and J ends were trimmed by 3 bases and 2 bases, with 4 bases remaining between them. Germline-derived CDR1 and CDR2 are SEHNR and FQNEAQ (reference sequence).

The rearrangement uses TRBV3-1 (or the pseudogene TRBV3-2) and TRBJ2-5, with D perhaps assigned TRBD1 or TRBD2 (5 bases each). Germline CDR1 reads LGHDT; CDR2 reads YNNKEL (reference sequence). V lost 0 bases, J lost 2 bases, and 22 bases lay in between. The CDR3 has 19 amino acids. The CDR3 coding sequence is TGTGCCAGCAGCCAAGAAGCATGCCGGGACCGGGGCCTTCAAGAGACCCAGTACTTC. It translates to CASSQEACRDRGLQETQYF.

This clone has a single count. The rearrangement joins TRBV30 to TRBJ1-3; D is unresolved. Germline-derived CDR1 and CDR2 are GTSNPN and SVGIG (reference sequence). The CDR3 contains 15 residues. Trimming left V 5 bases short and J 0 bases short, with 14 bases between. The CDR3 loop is CAWGSPGDSGNTIYF. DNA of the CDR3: TGTGCCTGGGGTAGTCCCGGGGACTCTGGAAACACCATATATTTT.

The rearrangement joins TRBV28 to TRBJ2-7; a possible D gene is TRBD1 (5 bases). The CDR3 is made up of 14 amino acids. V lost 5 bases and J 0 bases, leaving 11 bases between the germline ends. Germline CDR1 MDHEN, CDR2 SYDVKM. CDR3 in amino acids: CASSVDSTSYEQYF. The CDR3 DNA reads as TGTGCCAGCAGTGTCGACAGTACCTCCTACGAGCAGTACTTC.

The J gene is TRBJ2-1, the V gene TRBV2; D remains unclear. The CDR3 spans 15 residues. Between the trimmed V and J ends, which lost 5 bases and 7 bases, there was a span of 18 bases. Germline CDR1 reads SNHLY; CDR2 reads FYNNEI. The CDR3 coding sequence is TGTGCCAGCAGTCCTAGACGCGCCATAATGAATGAGCAGTTCTTC. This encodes CASSPRRAIMNEQFF.

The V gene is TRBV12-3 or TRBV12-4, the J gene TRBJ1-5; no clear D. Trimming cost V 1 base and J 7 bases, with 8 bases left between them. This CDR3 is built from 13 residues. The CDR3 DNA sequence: TGTGCCAGCAGTTTAGACCCGGCCCAGCCCCAGCATTTT. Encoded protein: CASSLDPAQPQHF.

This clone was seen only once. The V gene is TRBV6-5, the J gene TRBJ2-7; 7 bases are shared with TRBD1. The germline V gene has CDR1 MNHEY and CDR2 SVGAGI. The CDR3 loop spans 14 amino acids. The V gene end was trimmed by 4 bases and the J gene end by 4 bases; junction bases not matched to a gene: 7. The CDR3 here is CASSSPGQRYEQYF. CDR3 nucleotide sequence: TGTGCCAGCAGTTCCCCGGGACAGAGATACGAGCAGTACTTC.

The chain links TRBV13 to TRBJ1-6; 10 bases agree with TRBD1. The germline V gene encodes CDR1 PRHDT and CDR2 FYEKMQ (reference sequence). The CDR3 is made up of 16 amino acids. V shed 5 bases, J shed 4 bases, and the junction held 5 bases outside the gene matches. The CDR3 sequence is CASSAAGQGYNSPLHF. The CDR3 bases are TGTGCCAGCAGCGCCGCGGGACAGGGGTATAATTCACCCCTCCACTTT.

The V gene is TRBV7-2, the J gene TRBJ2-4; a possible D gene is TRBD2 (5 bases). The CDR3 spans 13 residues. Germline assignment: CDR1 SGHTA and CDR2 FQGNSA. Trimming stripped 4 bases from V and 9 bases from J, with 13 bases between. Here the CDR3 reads CASSSADEGIQYF. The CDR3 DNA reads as TGTGCCAGCAGCTCGGCAGATGAGGGCATTCAGTACTTC.